The 19 T cell receptor beta chains in this list originate from one sample, sequenced in a study of T cell responses to AZD1222 COVID-19 vaccine. Only in-frame clones appear in the TCRdb table, and some are missing; sequencing was by immunoSEQ multiplex PCR. The table includes around 200,000 clones, over 80% detected once. Sequences were derived from peripheral blood, sampled 28 days after the second dose of the MenACWY control vaccine. These receptors were collected from an adult who received the MenACWY meningococcal vaccine as a control.

This clone was found once. The CDR3 DNA reads as TGTGCCTCCTCGGACAGGGACAATGAGCAGTTCTTC. Residues: CASSDRDNEQFF. J is TRBJ2-1 and V is TRBV10-3; 8 bases are shared with TRBD1. The CDR3 totals 12 residues. J gave up 5 bases and V 11 bases, and 5 bases lay outside the gene matches. Germline V gene sequence: CDR1 ENHRY, CDR2 SYGVKD.

The chain joins TRBV27 to TRBJ1-1; D is unclear. The V gene's germline CDR1 is MNHEY and CDR2 SMNVEV (reference sequence). Trimming pared 8 bases from V and 1 base from J, leaving 17 bases between. The CDR3 is 15 residues long. CDR3 sequence: CASRKTDQENTEAFF. CDR3 nucleotides: TGTGCCAGCCGTAAAACAGACCAAGAGAACACTGAAGCTTTCTTT.

The genes are TRBV6-2 or TRBV6-3 and TRBJ1-5; D is ambiguous. Trimming cost V 0 bases and J 4 bases, with 13 bases left between them. Germline V lookup: CDR1 MNHEY, CDR2 SVGEGT. This CDR3 has 16 residues. CDR3 residues: CASSYSLAPLNQPQHF. In DNA form, the CDR3 reads TGTGCCAGCAGTTACTCGCTGGCCCCCCTAAATCAGCCCCAGCATTTT.

The rearrangement joins TRBV6-1 to TRBJ1-1, with 8 bases matching TRBD1. V shed 3 bases, J shed 11 bases, and the junction held 8 bases outside the gene matches. The V gene's germline CDR1 is MNHNS and CDR2 SASEGT. This CDR3 region has 13 residues. The CDR3 region is CASSDWRQGTAFF. In DNA, the CDR3 is TGTGCCAGCAGTGATTGGAGACAGGGGACGGCTTTCTTT.

The gene calls are TRBV7-3 and TRBJ1-5, with 12 bases aligning to TRBD1. This CDR3 is 16 amino acids long. The trim removed 5 bases at V and 6 bases at J, leaving 8 bases unmatched. CDR1 and CDR2 from the germline V gene are SGHTA and FQGTGA. The CDR3 DNA reads TGTGCCAGCAGCGTTCCGGGACAGGGGGCGATTCAGCCCCAGCATTTT. As protein: CASSVPGQGAIQPQHF. The full variable domain, completed using reference TRBV7-3 and TRBJ1-5, is GAGVSQTPSNKVTEKGKYVELRCDPISGHTALYWYRQSLGQGPEFLIYFQGTGAADDSGLPNDRFFAVRPEGSVSTLKIQRTERGDSAVYLCASSVPGQGAIQPQHFGDGTRLSIL.

The V and J genes are TRBV6-5 and TRBJ1-4, with D tentatively TRBD1 (5 bases). V was cut by 6 bases and J by 7 bases, with 15 bases left in between. CDR1 is MNHEY, CDR2 SVGAGI, per germline. The CDR3 extends over 14 amino acids. The CDR3 protein is CASRDAGTGEKLFF. DNA of the CDR3: TGTGCCAGCAGGGATGCCGGGACGGGTGAAAAACTGTTTTTT.

This clone showed up just a few times. The chain has TRBV14 and TRBJ1-6; D not certain. The CDR3 totals 15 residues. The germline V and J ends were trimmed by 0 bases and 4 bases, with 7 bases remaining between them. CDR1 and CDR2 from the germline V gene are SGHDN and FVKESK. The CDR3 coding sequence is TGTGCCAGCAGCCAAGAACGGGAGTATAATTCACCCCTCCACTTT. This gives the protein CASSQEREYNSPLHF.

CDR3 protein: CATLDRGGPNTGELFF. The CDR3 DNA sequence: TGTGCCACCCTCGACCGTGGGGGCCCGAACACCGGGGAGCTGTTTTTT. This chain joins TRBV7-9 and TRBJ2-2; possible D gene TRBD1, 6 bases. The germline V and J ends were trimmed by 10 bases and 0 bases, with 18 bases remaining between them. This CDR3 is built from 16 residues. CDR1 SEHNR and CDR2 FQNEAQ come from the germline V gene (reference sequence).

J is TRBJ1-5 and V is TRBV6-5; tentatively, D is TRBD1 (6 bases). This CDR3 contains 15 residues. Trimming removed 9 bases at V and 4 bases at J, with 19 bases between. Germline loops: CDR1 MNHEY, CDR2 SVGAGI. For the CDR3, the DNA is TGTGCCAGTCCCTACTGGGCAGGGGAAAATCAGCCCCAGCATTTT. Residues: CASPYWAGENQPQHF.

This clone was seen a single time. J is TRBJ2-7 and V is TRBV27; 9 positions match TRBD1. Germline V CDR1 and CDR2: MNHEY, SMNVEV (reference sequence). CDR3 size: 16 residues. V was pared by 5 bases and J by 3 bases, with 11 bases of the junction left unmatched. In DNA form, the CDR3 reads TGTGCCAGCAGTCCCCCACCGCGGACAGGGGTCTACGAGCAGTACTTC. This gives the protein CASSPPPRTGVYEQYF.

The chain joins TRBV18 to TRBJ2-7; tentatively, D is TRBD2 (7 bases). Germline V gene sequence: CDR1 KGHSH, CDR2 LQKENI. The CDR3 is 15 amino acids. Trimming took 1 base from V and 1 from J, leaving 11 bases between them. CDR3 protein: CASSPRKGGSYEQYF. The CDR3 DNA is TGTGCCAGCTCACCACGGAAGGGGGGGTCCTACGAGCAGTACTTC.

The chain links TRBV5-4 to TRBJ2-1; perhaps TRBD1 as D (7 bases). Trimming removed 3 bases from V and 9 bases from J, with 16 bases in between. There are 14 residues in the CDR3. CDR1 is SGHNT, CDR2 YYREEE, per germline (reference sequence). CDR3 nucleotide sequence: TGTGCCAGCAGCTGGCAGGGGGGAAGGGGTGAGCAGTTCTTC. Protein: CASSWQGGRGEQFF. Full variable domain (missing parts from reference TRBV5-4 and TRBJ2-1): ETGVTQSPTHLIKTRGQQVTLRCSSQSGHNTVSWYQQALGQGPQFIFQYYREEENGRGNFPPRFSGLQFPNYSSELNVNALELDDSALYLCASSWQGGRGEQFFGPGTRLTVL.

This sequence joins TRBV18 and TRBJ1-3; D unclear. Trimming pared 2 bases from V and 4 bases from J, leaving 6 bases between. The CDR3 loop spans 13 amino acids. Germline values: CDR1 KGHSH, CDR2 LQKENI. The CDR3 DNA reads TGTGCCAGCTCACCAGAACTCGGAAACACCATATATTTT. Protein product: CASSPELGNTIYF. Using reference TRBV18 and TRBJ1-3 for the parts outside the CDR3, the full variable domain is NAGVMQNPRHLVRRRGQEARLRCSPMKGHSHVYWYRQLPEEGLKFMVYLQKENIIDESGMPKERFSAEFPKEGPSILRIQQVVRGDSAAYFCASSPELGNTIYFGEGSWLTVV.

Note on this clone: This CDR3 fails to terminate in the conserved phenylalanine or tryptophan, so it likely reflects a read error. Because the CDR3's place on the DNA is in doubt, the DNA is left out and the CDR3 is given as listed by TCRdb. The J gene is TRBJ2-7, the V gene TRBV12-1. TRBV12-1 is described as a pseudogene. The CDR3 spans 11 amino acids, including both terminal residues. CDR3 sequence: CASSFGAGPQL.

The CDR3 region is CASSEGPVRGNTIYF. In DNA, the CDR3 is TGTGCCAGCAGTGAAGGTCCAGTGAGAGGAAACACCATATATTTT. The chain is built from TRBV2 and TRBJ1-3; D is undetermined. V gave up 1 base and J gave up 4 bases, with 11 bases separating them. Germline V gene lookup returns CDR1 SNHLY and CDR2 FYNNEI. The CDR3 sequence is 15 residues long.

The chain carries TRBV27 and TRBJ1-5, with a possible D match to TRBD1 (5 bases). Deletions cut 5 bases from V and 1 base from J, with 6 bases between. The CDR3 has 13 amino acids. Germline CDR1 reads MNHEY; CDR2 reads SMNVEV (reference sequence). The CDR3 DNA is TGTGCCAGCAGTCGACAGAGCAATCAGCCCCAGCATTTT. Its translation: CASSRQSNQPQHF.

The chain joins TRBV5-4 to TRBJ2-2; the D gene is possibly TRBD2 (7 bases). The CDR3 loop spans 14 amino acids. Germline V lookup: CDR1 SGHNT, CDR2 YYREEE (reference sequence). Trimming took 7 bases from V and 7 from J, leaving 17 bases between them. This CDR3 reads CASSNGGGGGELFF. The CDR3 DNA reads as TGTGCCAGCTCAAATGGGGGGGGCGGCGGGGAGCTGTTTTTT.

The chain combines TRBV10-3 with TRBJ2-3; D remains ambiguous. Germline-derived CDR1 and CDR2 are ENHRY and SYGVKD. There are 15 residues in the CDR3. V gave up 0 bases and J gave up 6 bases, with 13 bases separating them. This CDR3 is CAISESATSEDTQYF. The CDR3, as DNA: TGTGCCATCAGTGAGTCGGCTACCTCGGAGGATACGCAGTATTTT.

The chain has TRBV7-2 and TRBJ1-3; D unclear. This CDR3 is built from 15 residues. Germline V gene data show CDR1 as SGHTA and CDR2 as FQGNSA. The ends were cut back, 5 bases at V and 1 base at J, with 12 bases in the middle. The CDR3 coding sequence is TGTGCCAGCAGCCCAGTGGGGTTGTCTGGAAACACCATATATTTT. Translation gives CASSPVGLSGNTIYF.